The subject of this entry is one T cell receptor beta chain. This specimen comes from a study of cytomegalovirus exposure and HLA in healthy donors. The ends lost 4 bases at V and 2 bases at J; junction bases unmatched: 8. The CDR3 spans 17 residues. Germline assignment: CDR1 SGHRS and CDR2 YFSETQ. The PCR contained 60 Vbeta and 13 Jbeta primers. Sequencing was performed with immunoSEQ multiplex PCR; in TCRdb, only in-frame clones are kept and a portion is missing. Of 130,000 or so clones listed, less than 80% were seen once; the top ten hold around 6.6%. This sequence was found in a man between 35 and 55 years old in good health and CMV-seropositive. Material for sequencing was PBMCs. The J gene is TRBJ2-3, the V gene TRBV5-1, with 12 bases that match TRBD2. The CDR3 nucleotides are TGCGCCAGCAGCATGATTCGACTAGCGGGGGCCACAGATACGCAGTATTTT. It translates to CASSMIRLAGATDTQYF. The full variable domain, completed using reference TRBV5-1 and TRBJ2-3, is KAGVTQTPRYLIKTRGQQVTLSCSPISGHRSVSWYQQTPGQGLQFLFEYFSETQRNKGNFPGRFSGRQFSNSRSEMNVSTLELGDSALYLCASSMIRLAGATDTQYFGPGTRLTVL.